Listed below are T cell receptor beta chains from one sample, sequenced in a study of T cells in Graves' hyperthyroidism and ophthalmopathy. TCRdb reprocessed the multiplex PCR reads via MiXCR and lists one record per CDR3 protein. Among roughly 520,000 distinct CDR3 sequences listed, around 24% were seen once. What was sequenced was blood. The receptors originated from a woman in her 30s with Graves' ophthalmopathy. The CDR3 runs from the conserved cysteine through the conserved F or W. A D gene is named only where the DNA matches it firmly. Some rows mark clone size as missing; the rest say once, few, many or name a class of expanded clone.

clone size,V gene,D gene,J gene,CDR3 DNA,CDR3 protein
many,TRBV5-1,-,TRBJ1-2,TGCGCCAGCAGCTTGGGGCAGTGGTATGGCTACACCTTC,CASSLGQWYGYTF
-,TRBV6-1,-,TRBJ1-5,TGTGCCAGCAGTGCGAAGGGAGGCTTGTCCCAGCATTTT,CASSAKGGLSQHF
many,TRBV20-1,-,TRBJ1-6,TGCAGTGCCGAATTGGGCAGGGCAAATTCACCCCTCCACTTT,CSAELGRANSPLHF
few,TRBV12-3/TRBV12-4,-,TRBJ1-5,TGTGCCACCTCTCTTGGCAATCAGCCCCAGCATTTT,CATSLGNQPQHF
-,TRBV7-2,TRBD1,TRBJ1-1,TGTGCCAGCAGCTTCTGGGGGACAGGGAACACTGAAGCTTTCTTT,CASSFWGTGNTEAFF
many,TRBV7-2,-,TRBJ1-1,TGTGCCAGCAGCTTAGCGGTGGGGAACACTGAAGCTTTCTTT,CASSLAVGNTEAFF
many,TRBV27,TRBD1,TRBJ2-7,TGTGCCAGCAGTTACAAACCGCCGGGACAGGGCTACGAGCAGTACTTC,CASSYKPPGQGYEQYF
few,TRBV20-1,-,TRBJ2-5,TGCAGTGCTCGCCCCGGGAGTGCGGGCCAAGAGACCCAGTACTTC,CSARPGSAGQETQYF
many,TRBV20-1,-,TRBJ1-5,TGCAGTGCTAGAGATATTGGGTTCCGCAATCAGCCCCAGCATTTT,CSARDIGFRNQPQHF
once,TRBV11-2,-,TRBJ2-5,TGTGCCAGCAGCCACCTCGGGAGTTTGGGGGGAGAGACCCAGTACTTC,CASSHLGSLGGETQYF
-,TRBV12-3/TRBV12-4,-,TRBJ2-5,TGTGCCAGCAGTTTAGGACAGCTAACCCTCCAAGAGACCCAGTACTTC,CASSLGQLTLQETQYF
many,TRBV10-3,TRBD1,TRBJ1-2,TGTGCCATCAGTCCGGGACAGGCGAACTATGGCTACACCTTC,CAISPGQANYGYTF
many,TRBV6-5,-,TRBJ1-3,TGTGCCAGCAGTTACTCGATGGACGCGGTCTCTGGAAACACCATATATTTT,CASSYSMDAVSGNTIYF
-,TRBV27,TRBD1,TRBJ1-3,TGTGCCAGCAGTTTATCGGCCAGGGGGCCTGGAAACACCATATATTTT,CASSLSARGPGNTIYF
-,TRBV19,-,TRBJ2-7,TGTGCCAGTAGTAGTGGAGGGTCTGGGGCCTACGAGCAGTACTTC,CASSSGGSGAYEQYF
-,TRBV10-1,-,TRBJ2-5,TGCGCCAGCAGTGAAGCTAGCTACGAGACCCAGTACTTC,CASSEASYETQYF
-,TRBV6-1,-,TRBJ2-7,TGTGCCAGCAGTACAGGGATCCACGAGCAGTACTTC,CASSTGIHEQYF
many,TRBV19,-,TRBJ1-1,TGTGCCACCGTAGACGAAGGGCTGGGCACTGAAGCTTTCTTT,CATVDEGLGTEAFF
many,TRBV10-3,TRBD2,TRBJ2-5,TGTGCCATCAGTGAGTCGAGCGGGGGGGCCGTAGAGACCCAGTACTTC,CAISESSGGAVETQYF
-,TRBV18,TRBD2,TRBJ2-5,TGTGCCAGCTCCCCGGGGGGTCCTCAAGAGACCCAGTACTTC,CASSPGGPQETQYF
many,TRBV12-3/TRBV12-4,-,TRBJ1-1,TGTGCCAGCAGTTGGTATCGGGGGAACACTGAAGCTTTCTTT,CASSWYRGNTEAFF
-,TRBV7-2,-,TRBJ2-5,TGTGCCAGCAGCCACGGGGGTCAAGAGACCCAGTACTTC,CASSHGGQETQYF
many,TRBV7-2,TRBD1,TRBJ1-2,TGTGCCAGCAGAAGGACAGGGGGAAATTATGGCTACACCTTC,CASRRTGGNYGYTF
-,TRBV12-3/TRBV12-4,-,TRBJ2-5,TGTGCCAGCAGTTCAGTGGAAGAGACCCAGTACTTC,CASSSVEETQYF
-,TRBV7-8,TRBD1,TRBJ2-7,TGTGCCAGCACCCAGGGGGCCTCTGCCTACGAGCAGTACTTC,CASTQGASAYEQYF
many,TRBV7-2,-,TRBJ1-2,TGTGCCAGCAGCTTAGATGGGACAAACTATGGCTACACCTTC,CASSLDGTNYGYTF
-,TRBV5-1,TRBD2,TRBJ2-1,TGCGCCAGCAGCCTACAGCAGACTAGCTCCTTCGATGAGCAGTTCTTC,CASSLQQTSSFDEQFF
-,TRBV4-1,-,TRBJ2-7,TGCGCCAGCAGGGGTGGCTTGGGGTCCTACGAGCAGTACTTC,CASRGGLGSYEQYF
many,TRBV25-1,-,TRBJ2-2,TGTGCCAGCAGGACCCCTAACACCGGGGAGCTGTTTTTT,CASRTPNTGELFF
many,TRBV30,-,TRBJ1-5,TGTGCCTGGGCCCCCGGGACACCTAGCAATCAGCCCCAGCATTTT,CAWAPGTPSNQPQHF